This TCR beta chain was observed in a study of blood T cell repertoires in COVID-19. Method: immunoSEQ multiplex PCR; TCRdb's copy keeps in-frame clones and lacks some. The sample carries around 99,000 clones, approximately 84% recorded once. Trimming cost V 0 bases and J 6 bases, with 15 bases left between them. CDR1 and CDR2 from the germline V gene are SGDLS and YYNGEE. The CDR3 sequence is 15 residues long. This rearrangement joins TRBV9 to TRBJ1-2; D is ambiguous. Material: peripheral blood. The source is a human donor in a cohort sampled during active COVID-19. The DNA of the CDR3 is TGTGCCAGCAGCGTAGCGCTCGGAGCTGGAAATGGCTACACCTTC. Its protein product is CASSVALGAGNGYTF.